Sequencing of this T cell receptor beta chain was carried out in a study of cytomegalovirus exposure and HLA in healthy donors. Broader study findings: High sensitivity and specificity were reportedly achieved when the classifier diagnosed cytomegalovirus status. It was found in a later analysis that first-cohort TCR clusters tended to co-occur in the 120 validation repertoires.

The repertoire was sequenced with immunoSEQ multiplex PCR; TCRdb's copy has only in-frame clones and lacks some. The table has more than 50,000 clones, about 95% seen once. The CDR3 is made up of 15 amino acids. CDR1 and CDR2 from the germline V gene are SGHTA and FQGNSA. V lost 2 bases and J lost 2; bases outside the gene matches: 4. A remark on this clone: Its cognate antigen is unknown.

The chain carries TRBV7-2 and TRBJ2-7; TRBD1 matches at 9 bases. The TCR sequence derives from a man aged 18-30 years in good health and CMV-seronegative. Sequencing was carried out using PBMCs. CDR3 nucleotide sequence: TGTGCCAGCAGCTTATGGGGGGACAGGGCCTACGAGCAGTACTTC. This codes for CASSLWGDRAYEQYF.